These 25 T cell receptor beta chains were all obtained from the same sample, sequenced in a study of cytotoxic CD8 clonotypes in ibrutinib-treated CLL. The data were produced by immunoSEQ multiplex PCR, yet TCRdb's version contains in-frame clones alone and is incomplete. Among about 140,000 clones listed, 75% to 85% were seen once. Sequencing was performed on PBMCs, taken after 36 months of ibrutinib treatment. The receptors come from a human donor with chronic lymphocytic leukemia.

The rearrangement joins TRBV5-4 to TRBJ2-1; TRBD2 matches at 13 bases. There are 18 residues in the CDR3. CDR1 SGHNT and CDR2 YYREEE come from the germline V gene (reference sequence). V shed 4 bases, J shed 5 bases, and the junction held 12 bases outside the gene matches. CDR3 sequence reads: CASSAGLAGPRRDNEQFF. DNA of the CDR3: TGTGCCAGCAGCGCGGGACTAGCGGGACCGCGCCGGGACAATGAGCAGTTCTTC.

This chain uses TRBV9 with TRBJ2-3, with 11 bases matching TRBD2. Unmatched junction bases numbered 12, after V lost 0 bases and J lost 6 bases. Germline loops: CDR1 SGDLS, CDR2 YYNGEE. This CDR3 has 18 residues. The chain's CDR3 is CASSVELAGDLFFDTQYF. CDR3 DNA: TGTGCCAGCAGCGTAGAACTAGCGGGGGACTTATTCTTTGATACGCAGTATTTT.

The CDR3 region is CASSRRTGEQFF. DNA for the CDR3: TGTGCCAGTAGTAGACGGACAGGCGAGCAGTTCTTC. The chain joins TRBV19 to TRBJ2-1, with 7 positions matching TRBD1. Germline CDR1 is LNHDA and CDR2 is SQIVND (reference sequence). J gave up 10 bases and V 4 bases, and 4 bases lay outside the gene matches. The CDR3 length is 12 residues.

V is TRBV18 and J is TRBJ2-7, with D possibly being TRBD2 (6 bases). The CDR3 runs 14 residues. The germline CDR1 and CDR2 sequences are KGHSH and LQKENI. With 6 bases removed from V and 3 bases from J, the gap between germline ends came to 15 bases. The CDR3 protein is CASSPAPEGYEQYF. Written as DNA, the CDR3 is TGTGCCAGCTCTCCGGCACCGGAGGGCTACGAGCAGTACTTC.

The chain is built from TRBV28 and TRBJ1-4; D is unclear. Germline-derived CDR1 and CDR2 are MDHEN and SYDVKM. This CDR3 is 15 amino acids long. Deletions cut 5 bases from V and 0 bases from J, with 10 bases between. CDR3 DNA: TGTGCCAGCAGTCTGGCCCTCGCAACTAATGAAAAACTGTTTTTT. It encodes CASSLALATNEKLFF.

The CDR3 DNA follows: TGTGCCAGGCTTTGGGCCTATGGCTACACCTTC. Amino acids: CARLWAYGYTF. The chain combines TRBV2 with TRBJ1-2, with D hard to call. V was trimmed by 9 bases and J by 4 bases, leaving 9 bases between them. The CDR3 covers 11 residues. Germline CDR1 and CDR2: SNHLY and FYNNEI.

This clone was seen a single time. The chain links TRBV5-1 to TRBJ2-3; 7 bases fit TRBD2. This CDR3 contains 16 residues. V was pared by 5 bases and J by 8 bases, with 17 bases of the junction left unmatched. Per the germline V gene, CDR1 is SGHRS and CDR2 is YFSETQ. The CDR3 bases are TGCGCCAGCAGGCCCGGGGAGGGCCAGGGTCAGGGTACGCAGTATTTT. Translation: CASRPGEGQGQGTQYF.

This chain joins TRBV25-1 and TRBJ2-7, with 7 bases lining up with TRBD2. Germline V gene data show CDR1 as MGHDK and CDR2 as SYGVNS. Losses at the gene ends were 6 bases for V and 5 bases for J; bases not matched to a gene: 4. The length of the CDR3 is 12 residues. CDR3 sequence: CASSSSGDEQYF. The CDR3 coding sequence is TGTGCCAGCAGCTCTAGCGGAGACGAGCAGTACTTC.

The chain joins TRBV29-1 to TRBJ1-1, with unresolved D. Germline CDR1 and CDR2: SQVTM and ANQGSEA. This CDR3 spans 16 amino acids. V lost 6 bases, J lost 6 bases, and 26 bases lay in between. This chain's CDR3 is CSVAHYLYNEDAEAFF. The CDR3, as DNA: TGCAGCGTCGCCCATTATCTCTATAATGAGGACGCTGAAGCTTTCTTT.

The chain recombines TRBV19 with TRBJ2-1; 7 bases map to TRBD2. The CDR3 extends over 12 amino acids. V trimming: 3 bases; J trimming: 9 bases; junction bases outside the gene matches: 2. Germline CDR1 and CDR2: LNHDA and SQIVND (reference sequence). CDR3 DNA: TGTGCCAGTAGTATTGGGGGGGTTGAGCAGTTCTTC. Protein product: CASSIGGVEQFF.

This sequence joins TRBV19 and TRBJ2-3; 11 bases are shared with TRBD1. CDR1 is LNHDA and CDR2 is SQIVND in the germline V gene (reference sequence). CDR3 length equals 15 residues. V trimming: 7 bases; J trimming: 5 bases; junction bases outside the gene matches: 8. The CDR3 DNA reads TGTGCCAGTACACGGACAGGGGGCAGAGTAGATACGCAGTATTTT. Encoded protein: CASTRTGGRVDTQYF.

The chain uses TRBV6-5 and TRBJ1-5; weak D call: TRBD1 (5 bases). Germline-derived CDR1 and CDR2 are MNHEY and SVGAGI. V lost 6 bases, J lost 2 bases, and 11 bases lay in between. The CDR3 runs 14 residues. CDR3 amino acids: CASSPGGGNQPQHF. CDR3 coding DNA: TGTGCCAGCAGCCCCGGGGGGGGCAATCAGCCCCAGCATTTT.

This chain's CDR3 is CASSERVAGVKNIQYF. CDR3 nucleotides: TGTGCCAGCAGTGAAAGGGTAGCGGGGGTTAAAAACATTCAGTACTTC. The rearrangement uses TRBV2 and TRBJ2-4; TRBD2 matches at 9 bases. CDR1 and CDR2 (germline): SNHLY, FYNNEI. V lost 2 bases and J lost 4; bases outside the gene matches: 6. The CDR3 length is 16 residues.

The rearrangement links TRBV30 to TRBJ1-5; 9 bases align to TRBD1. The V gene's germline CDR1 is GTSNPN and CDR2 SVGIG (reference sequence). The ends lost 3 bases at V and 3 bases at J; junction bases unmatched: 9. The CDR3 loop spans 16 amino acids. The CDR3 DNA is TGTGCCTGGAGAACCGGGACAGGGAGTCCCAATCAGCCCCAGCATTTT. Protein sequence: CAWRTGTGSPNQPQHF.

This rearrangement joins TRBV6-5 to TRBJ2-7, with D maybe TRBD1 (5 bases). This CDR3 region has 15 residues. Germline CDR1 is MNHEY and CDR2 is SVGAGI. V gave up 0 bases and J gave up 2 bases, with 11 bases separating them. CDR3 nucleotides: TGTGCCAGCAGTTACTCGGCAGGGTTACCCTACGAGCAGTACTTC. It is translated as CASSYSAGLPYEQYF.

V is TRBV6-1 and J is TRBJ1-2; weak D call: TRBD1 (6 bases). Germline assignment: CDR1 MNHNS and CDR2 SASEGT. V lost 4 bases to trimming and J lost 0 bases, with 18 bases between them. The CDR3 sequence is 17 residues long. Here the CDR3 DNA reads TGTGCCAGCAGTGGGACCGGGACACCAATAGCTAACTATGGCTACACCTTC. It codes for CASSGTGTPIANYGYTF.

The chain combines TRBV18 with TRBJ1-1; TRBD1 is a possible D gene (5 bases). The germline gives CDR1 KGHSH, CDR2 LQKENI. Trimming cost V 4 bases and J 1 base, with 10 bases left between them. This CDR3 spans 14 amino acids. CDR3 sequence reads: CASSRDGKNTEAFF. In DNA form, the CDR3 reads TGTGCCAGCTCACGGGACGGGAAGAACACTGAAGCTTTCTTT.

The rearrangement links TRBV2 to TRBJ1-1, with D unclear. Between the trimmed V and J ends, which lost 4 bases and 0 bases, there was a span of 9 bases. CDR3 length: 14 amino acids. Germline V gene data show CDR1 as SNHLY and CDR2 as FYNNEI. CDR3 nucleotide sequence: TGTGCCAGCAGTGGACAAACGATGAACACTGAAGCTTTCTTT. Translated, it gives CASSGQTMNTEAFF. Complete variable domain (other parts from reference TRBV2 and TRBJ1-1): EPEVTQTPSHQVTQMGQEVILRCVPISNHLYFYWYRQILGQKVEFLVSFYNNEISEKSEIFDDQFSVERPDGSNFTLKIRSTKLEDSAMYFCASSGQTMNTEAFFGQGTRLTVV.

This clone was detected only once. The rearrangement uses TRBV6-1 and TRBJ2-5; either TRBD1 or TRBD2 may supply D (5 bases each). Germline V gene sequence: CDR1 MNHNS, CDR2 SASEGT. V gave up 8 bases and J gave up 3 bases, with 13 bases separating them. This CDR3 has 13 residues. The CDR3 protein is CASSQGREETQYF. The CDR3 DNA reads TGTGCCAGCTCTCAGGGACGAGAAGAGACCCAGTACTTC.

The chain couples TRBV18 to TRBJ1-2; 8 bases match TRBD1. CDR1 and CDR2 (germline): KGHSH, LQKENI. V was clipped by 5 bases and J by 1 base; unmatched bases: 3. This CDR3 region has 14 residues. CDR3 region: CASSSTGVNYGYTF. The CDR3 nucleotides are TGTGCCAGCTCATCGACAGGGGTTAACTATGGCTACACCTTC.

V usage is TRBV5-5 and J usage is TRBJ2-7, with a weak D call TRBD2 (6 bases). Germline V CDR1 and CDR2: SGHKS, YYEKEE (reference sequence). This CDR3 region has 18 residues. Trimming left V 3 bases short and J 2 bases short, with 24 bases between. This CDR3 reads CASSSPLAGPSETYEQYF. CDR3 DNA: TGTGCCAGCAGCTCTCCCCTGGCTGGTCCTAGCGAAACCTACGAGCAGTACTTC.

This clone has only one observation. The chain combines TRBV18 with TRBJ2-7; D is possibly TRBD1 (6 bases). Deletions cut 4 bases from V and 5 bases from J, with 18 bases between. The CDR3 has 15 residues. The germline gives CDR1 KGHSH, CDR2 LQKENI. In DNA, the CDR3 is TGTGCCAGCTCACTCTTCCATCAGGGGTACGACGAGCAGTACTTC. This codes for CASSLFHQGYDEQYF.

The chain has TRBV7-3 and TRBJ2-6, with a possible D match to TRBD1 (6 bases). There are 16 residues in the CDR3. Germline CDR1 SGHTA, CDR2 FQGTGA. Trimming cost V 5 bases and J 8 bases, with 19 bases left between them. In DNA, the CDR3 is TGTGCCAGCAGCGGGGGACAAAGTATGTTCCCCAACGTCCTGACTTTC. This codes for CASSGGQSMFPNVLTF.

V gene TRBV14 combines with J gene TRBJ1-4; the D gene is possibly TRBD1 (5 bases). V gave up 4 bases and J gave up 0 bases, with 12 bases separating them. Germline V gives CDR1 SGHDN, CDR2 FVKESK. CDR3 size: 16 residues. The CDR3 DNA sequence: TGTGCCAGCAGCCGATCTGGGGCTGCAACTAATGAAAAACTGTTTTTT. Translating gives CASSRSGAATNEKLFF.

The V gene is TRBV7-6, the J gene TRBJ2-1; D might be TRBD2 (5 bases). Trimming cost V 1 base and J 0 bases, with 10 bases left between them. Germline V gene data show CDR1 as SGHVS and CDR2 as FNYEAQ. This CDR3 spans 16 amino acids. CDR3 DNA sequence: TGTGCCAGCAGCTTAGATACCGGGGTCTCCTACAATGAGCAGTTCTTC. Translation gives CASSLDTGVSYNEQFF.